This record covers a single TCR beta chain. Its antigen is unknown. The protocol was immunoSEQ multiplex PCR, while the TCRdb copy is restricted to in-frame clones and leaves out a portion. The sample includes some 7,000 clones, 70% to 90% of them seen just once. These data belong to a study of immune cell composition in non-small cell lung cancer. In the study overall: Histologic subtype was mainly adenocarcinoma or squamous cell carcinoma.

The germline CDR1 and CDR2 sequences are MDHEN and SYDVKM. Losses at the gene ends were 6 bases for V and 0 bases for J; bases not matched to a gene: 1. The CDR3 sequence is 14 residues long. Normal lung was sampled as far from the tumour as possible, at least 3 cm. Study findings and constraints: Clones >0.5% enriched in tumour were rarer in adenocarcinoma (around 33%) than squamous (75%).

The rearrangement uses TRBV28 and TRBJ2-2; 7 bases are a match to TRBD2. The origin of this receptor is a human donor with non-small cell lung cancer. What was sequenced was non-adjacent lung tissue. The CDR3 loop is CASRGGSNTGELFF. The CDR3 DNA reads TGTGCCAGCAGGGGAGGGTCGAACACCGGGGAGCTGTTTTTT.